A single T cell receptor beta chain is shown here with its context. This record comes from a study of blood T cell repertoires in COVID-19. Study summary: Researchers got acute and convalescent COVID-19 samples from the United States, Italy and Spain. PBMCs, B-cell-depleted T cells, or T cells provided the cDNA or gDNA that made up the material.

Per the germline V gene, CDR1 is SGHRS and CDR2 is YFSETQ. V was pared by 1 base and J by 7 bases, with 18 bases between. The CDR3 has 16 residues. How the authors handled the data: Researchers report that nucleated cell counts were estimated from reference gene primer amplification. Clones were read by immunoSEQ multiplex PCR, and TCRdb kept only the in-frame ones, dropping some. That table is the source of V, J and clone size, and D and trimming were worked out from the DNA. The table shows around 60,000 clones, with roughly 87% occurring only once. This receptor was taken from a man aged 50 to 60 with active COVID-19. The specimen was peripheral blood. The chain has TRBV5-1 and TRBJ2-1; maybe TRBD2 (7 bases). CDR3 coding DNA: TGCGCCAGCAGCTTGCGAGGGGGGGACGCGAGGAATGAGCAGTTCTTC. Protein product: CASSLRGGDARNEQFF. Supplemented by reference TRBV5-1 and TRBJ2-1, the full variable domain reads KAGVTQTPRYLIKTRGQQVTLSCSPISGHRSVSWYQQTPGQGLQFLFEYFSETQRNKGNFPGRFSGRQFSNSRSEMNVSTLELGDSALYLCASSLRGGDARNEQFFGPGTRLTVL.